This passage covers 12 T cell receptor beta chains from one sample sequenced in a study of graft-versus-host responses after intestinal transplantation. Profiling relied on immunoSEQ multiplex PCR, and the TCRdb table lists in-frame clones only, not all of them. The sample holds 20,000 or so clones, about 89% seen once. The source was bone marrow, collected approximately 120 days after transplant. The origin of the receptors is a human patient who received an intestinal transplant, so some T cells may come from the graft donor.

The chain is built from TRBV19 and TRBJ2-4; D is perhaps TRBD1 or TRBD2 (5 bases each). The CDR3 is made up of 15 amino acids. Deletions cut 3 bases from V and 1 base from J, with 10 bases between. Germline CDR1 LNHDA, CDR2 SQIVND (reference sequence). In DNA form, the CDR3 reads TGTGCCAGTAGTATGCAGGGAGAGGCCAAAAACATTCAGTACTTC. Residues: CASSMQGEAKNIQYF.

The chain carries TRBV29-1 and TRBJ1-2; D unresolved. Germline CDR1 and CDR2: SQVTM and ANQGSEA. The CDR3 runs to 12 residues. V shed 6 bases and J shed 8 bases, with 16 bases lying between them. The CDR3 region has the DNA TGCAGCGTGGGAGCCGGCGGGAACGGCTACACCTTC. It specifies CSVGAGGNGYTF.

The J gene is TRBJ2-3, the V gene TRBV6-4; 8 nucleotides agree with TRBD2. This CDR3 has 14 residues. The trim removed 3 bases at V and 1 base at J, leaving 0 bases unmatched. Looked up from germline, CDR1 is MRHNA and CDR2 is SNTAGT. CDR3: CASSEAGGTDTQYF. CDR3 coding DNA: TGTGCCAGCAGTGAAGCGGGGGGCACAGATACGCAGTATTTT.

This clone was observed once. The chain has TRBV19 and TRBJ2-5, with 10 bases matching TRBD2. The J call is doubtful: the DNA matches TRBJ2-7 better. Germline V gene sequence: CDR1 LNHDA, CDR2 SQIVND (reference sequence). This CDR3 region has 15 residues. CDR3: CASSSRTSGIYEQYF. The CDR3 DNA reads TGTGCCAGTAGTTCCCGGACTAGCGGCATCTACGAGCAGTACTTC.

The chain links TRBV5-6 to TRBJ1-2; D possibly corresponds to TRBD1 (5 bases). CDR3 size: 15 residues. Germline loops: CDR1 SGHDT, CDR2 YYEEEE. Trimming cost V 6 bases and J 1 base, with 16 bases left between them. The CDR3 DNA reads TGTGCCAGCACCAGCAGGGATGGGGGTAACTATGGCTACACCTTC. As protein: CASTSRDGGNYGYTF.

The rearrangement links TRBV30 to TRBJ1-2; unclear D gene. Germline V gene data show CDR1 as GTSNPN and CDR2 as SVGIG (reference sequence). The CDR3 is made up of 12 amino acids. With 0 bases removed from V and 7 bases from J, the gap between germline ends came to 9 bases. Written as DNA, the CDR3 is TGTGCCTGGAGTGTTGGGGTGGGTGGCTACACCTTC. It yields the protein CAWSVGVGGYTF.

CDR3 sequence reads: CASSVLSTNRKIYGYTF. CDR3 coding DNA: TGTGCCAGTAGTGTTCTCTCGACAAATCGAAAGATCTATGGCTACACCTTC. This chain links TRBV19 with TRBJ1-2; D not certain. Trimming stripped 5 bases from V and 4 bases from J, with 23 bases between. The CDR3 runs 17 residues. CDR1 is LNHDA, CDR2 SQIVND, per germline (reference sequence).

The rearrangement uses TRBV7-6 and TRBJ2-6; a possible D gene is TRBD2 (5 bases). This CDR3 region has 15 residues. Per germline, CDR1 SGHVS and CDR2 FNYEAQ. V was shortened by 5 bases and J by 4 bases, with 12 bases between the two germline ends. In DNA, the CDR3 is TGTGCCAGCAGCCCGACTACGGGGGGGGCCAACGTCCTGACTTTC. Its protein product is CASSPTTGGANVLTF.

This chain uses TRBV9 with TRBJ1-6; possibly TRBD1 for D (5 bases). Germline V lookup: CDR1 SGDLS, CDR2 YYNGEE. V shed 4 bases and J shed 7 bases, with 12 bases lying between them. The CDR3 sequence is 14 residues long. The CDR3 here is CASSPTGANSPLHF. The CDR3 region has the DNA TGTGCCAGCAGCCCTACAGGCGCCAATTCACCCCTCCACTTT.

The CDR3 nucleotides are TGTGTATCCGGACTAGAAGTTCACGAGCAGTACTTC. It encodes CVSGLEVHEQYF. The chain carries TRBV6-1 and TRBJ2-7, with 7 bases matching TRBD2. The germline gives CDR1 MNHNS, CDR2 SASEGT. The CDR3 totals 12 residues.

This chain uses TRBV4-2 with TRBJ2-3, with 14 positions matching TRBD2. CDR3 length equals 21 residues. Germline CDR1 LGHNA, CDR2 YNFKEQ. Trimming at V came to 0 bases and at J to 6 bases, leaving 17 bases not matched to a gene. CDR3 in DNA: TGTGCCAGCAGCCAAGATCCTATGTTACCGGGACTAGCGGGAGTGGTGGATACGCAGTATTTT. It yields the protein CASSQDPMLPGLAGVVDTQYF.

This clone was observed a single time. This chain uses TRBV4-1 with TRBJ1-4; D not certain. This CDR3 has 15 amino acids. V shed 0 bases and J shed 7 bases, with 12 bases lying between them. The germline gives CDR1 MGHRA, CDR2 YSYEKL. CDR3 in amino acids: CASSQESRAGEKLFF. The CDR3, as DNA: TGCGCCAGCAGCCAAGAATCAAGGGCGGGTGAAAAACTGTTTTTT.